This T cell receptor delta chain stems from a study of gamma-delta chains in newborns, infants, children. The CDR3 loop spans 18 amino acids. Germline CDR1 TVYSNPD, CDR2 GDNSRS (reference sequence). Trimming took 4 bases from V and 2 from J; bases not matched to a gene: 18. TCRdb re-called clones from the reads using CATT. The repertoire consists of about 2,500 delta-chain clones, with over 8.5% occurring once and the leading ten covering 15% to 18%. The TCR sequence derives from a child who was a newborn, infant or young child, either healthy, febrile or measles-vaccinated (not recorded which). The chain recombines TRDV3 with TRDJ1; TRDD3 matches at 11 bases. The source material was blood. In DNA, the CDR3 is TGTGCCTCCCGCATCCCTTACTGGGGGATAACGGGGACCGATAAACTCATCTTT. Translated, it gives CASRIPYWGITGTDKLIF.